This entry describes one T cell receptor (beta chain). Its matching antigen is unknown. Described time point: blood 2 weeks post-SBRT. As to treatment: 15 Gy SBRT to primary tumor, nephrectomy 4 weeks later. Serial blood draws occurred at baseline and 2 and 4 weeks post-SBRT. The tumor was a clear cell renal cell carcinoma. This entry belongs to a study of radiation and T cells in renal cell carcinoma. Study as a whole: Nephrectomy followed 15 Gy stereotactic body radiation by 4 weeks. Notes on the study in general: From baseline, blood top tumor clonotypes peaked at 2 weeks post-radiation.

This CDR3 contains 16 residues. V shed 0 bases, J shed 2 bases, and the junction held 2 bases outside the gene matches. Germline V gene data show CDR1 as SGDLS and CDR2 as YYNGEE. TCRdb's table, derived via immunoSEQ multiplex PCR, lists solely in-frame clones and lacks some. The sample lists 65,000 to 80,000 clones, just over 85% seen once, with under 25% in the top ten. V is TRBV9 and J is TRBJ2-2; 9 bases line up with TRBD2. Sequencing used blood, obtained from a patient whose treatment included radiotherapy and nephrectomy. This sequence was found in a woman between 45 and 60 years old with renal cell carcinoma. CDR3 protein: CASSVGGGDNTGELFF. The DNA of the CDR3 is TGTGCCAGCAGCGTAGGCGGGGGGGATAACACCGGGGAGCTGTTTTTT.